The sample holds many counts of the clone carrying this T cell receptor (beta chain). RNA transcripts were the template for amplifying TCR beta CDR3 regions. During a first-round RT-PCR of the TCR CDR3, the HTBI primer set was used. TCRdb called the multiplex PCR reads again in MiXCR, with one record for every CDR3 protein. The sample has 200,000 to 250,000 distinct CDR3 sequences, 16% seen once. CDR3 size: 14 residues. Germline V gene sequence: CDR1 SGHRS, CDR2 YFSETQ. Between the trimmed V and J ends, which lost 3 bases and 0 bases, there was a span of 7 bases. The data originate from a study of T cells in Graves' hyperthyroidism and ophthalmopathy.

The receptor comes from a woman aged 18-29 years with Graves' ophthalmopathy. The chain employs TRBV5-1 and TRBJ1-3, with D maybe TRBD1 (5 bases). Sequencing was performed on blood. This CDR3 is CASSWGSSGNTIYF. The DNA of the CDR3 is TGCGCCAGCAGCTGGGGGAGCTCTGGAAACACCATATATTTT.